This TCR beta chain was observed in a study of response to subunit inactivated influenza vaccine. Study-level results: There was a suggestion from the authors that each seasonal influenza vaccination recruits few new T cells.

The CDR3 covers 13 residues. Between the trimmed V and J ends, which lost 6 bases and 2 bases, there was a span of 9 bases. Germline CDR1 KGHSH, CDR2 LQKENI. Each CDR3 protein is one row after TCRdb ran MiXCR on the RT-PCR reads. The sample holds more than 450,000 distinct CDR3 sequences, 11% seen once. This clonotype was seen ten or more times. The antigen is undetermined. This same sample was also part of a study on T cells expressing NK-cell markers. That study adds: UMIs were included in TCR beta cDNA generated by 5'RACE template switching. Sorted CD3+CD56-NKG2C+, CD3+CD56+NKG2C- and CD3+CD56+NKG2C+ T cells were the source of the TCR beta repertoires.

The sequenced sample was PBMCs from blood, obtained on the day of vaccination. The receptor was isolated from a man between 50 and 59 years old who received an inactivated influenza vaccine. The rearrangement uses TRBV18 and TRBJ2-3; D ambiguous. The CDR3 DNA reads as TGTGCCAGCTCCTTTCAGATCACAGATACGCAGTATTTT. This sequence encodes CASSFQITDTQYF.